The rows below give T cell receptor beta chains drawn from one sample of a study of CD8+ T cells in alopecia areata. Profiling relied on immunoSEQ multiplex PCR, and the TCRdb table lists in-frame clones only, not all of them. Of about 76,000 clones detected, 29% appear once; the ten largest clones hold 15%. The sample consisted of CD8+ T cells sorted from blood, taken at week 4, from a patient treated with tofacitinib. The source of these receptors is a human donor with alopecia areata. Both conserved end residues are part of each CDR3. Each record gives: CDR3 length, V gene, CDR3 protein.

10	TRBV29-1	CSVLKETQYF
13	TRBV27	CASSSLPAGEQFF
12	TRBV6-4	CASSRSNQPQHF
17	TRBV4-2	CASSQVAEASGFYEQYF
13	TRBV30	CAWSVNKPYEQYF
13	TRBV29-1	CSADSGSPYEQYF
15	TRBV6-1	CASSGLAAQADTQYF
15	TRBV9	CASSVDGGRGDGYTF
13	TRBV29-1	CSSNYGENTEAFF
14	TRBV19	CASSIRQPNQPQHF
10	TRBV30	CAWGVGEQYF
13	TRBV15	CATSLGKGYGYTF
13	TRBV7-9	CASSPTLFYEQYF
16	TRBV15	CATSSRDRGYGNTIYF
14	TRBV19	CASSIERNTGELFF
10	TRBV30	CACSNRGAFF
15	TRBV29-1	CSVEPDRSPTDTQYF
11	TRBV29-1	CSVPGTDTQYF
16	TRBV4-2	CASIEEAGGPYNEQFF
11	TRBV7-9	CASSPGFEAFF
14	TRBV28	CASSYGSKTYEQYF
12	TRBV11-2	CASSPRGDEQYF
14	TRBV29-1	CSARPADKSYEQYF
16	TRBV21-1	CASSKVRGSSTYEQYF
13	TRBV29-1	CSVEYSESYEQYF
16	TRBV29-1	CSASSRDTSGANVLTF
15	TRBV4-3	CASSQGGRAADTQYF
14	TRBV30	CAWEPGQGPYEQYF
12	TRBV6-5	CASQAGKETQYF
16	TRBV9	CASSVGAGGYTDTQYF
10	TRBV7-3	CASSPRTGLF
12	TRBV29-1	CSVAGGPYEQYF
13	TRBV27	CASRRGLNYEQYF
17	TRBV30	CAWSPKLRDRGDQPQHF
14	TRBV27	CARIGQGKRDGYTF
13	TRBV30	CAWRASHNQPQHF
15	TRBV9	CASNEDGQAASGYTF
15	TRBV6-5	CASSYSMASNYGYTF
14	TRBV25-1	CAIPDARVNQPQHF
13	TRBV29-1	CSASGRAVNEQFF
14	TRBV10-3	CAISESRTLYEQYF
15	TRBV29-1	CSVDGLAGTNNEQFF
14	TRBV13	CASSLRDSTYEQYF
16	TRBV2	CASRSPGTGVGNEQYF
12	TRBV4-1	CASSQDEAKQFF
14	TRBV9	CASSSRAGIYGYTF